These 26 T cell receptor beta chains came from one sample sequenced in a study of CD8 T cells in Susac syndrome. Random hexamers were used to reverse transcribe the RNA input (about 0.5 to 1 ug). In TCRdb, the immunoSEQ multiplex PCR reads were re-called with MiXCR into one record per CDR3 protein. The sample carries 150,000 to 200,000 distinct CDR3 sequences, 90% to 96% recorded once. The sequenced material came from CD4+ T cells from PBMCs. These TCRs come from a human donor with multiple sclerosis.

J is TRBJ1-2 and V is TRBV7-3; a weak D match, TRBD1 (6 bases). The CDR3 sequence is 14 residues long. V gave up 5 bases and J gave up 3 bases, with 13 bases separating them. From germline, CDR1 is SGHTA and CDR2 FQGTGA. The CDR3 DNA is TGTGCCAGCAGCGAACAGGGTGGGGACTATGGCTACACCTTC. It encodes CASSEQGGDYGYTF. The full variable domain, its missing parts supplied by reference TRBV7-3 and TRBJ1-2, is GAGVSQTPSNKVTEKGKYVELRCDPISGHTALYWYRQSLGQGPEFLIYFQGTGAADDSGLPNDRFFAVRPEGSVSTLKIQRTERGDSAVYLCASSEQGGDYGYTFGSGTRLTVV.

The genes are TRBV5-6 and TRBJ2-2, with TRBD1 matching over 7 bases. CDR3 length: 16 residues. Germline V gene sequence: CDR1 SGHDT, CDR2 YYEEEE. The V gene end was trimmed by 2 bases and the J gene end by 1 base; junction bases not matched to a gene: 5. CDR3 DNA: TGTGCCAGCAGCTTTTCCGGGACAGAGAACACCGGGGAGCTGTTTTTT. Translation: CASSFSGTENTGELFF.

The CDR3 sequence: CASSRQVSGANVLTF. CDR3 sequence (DNA): TGTGCCAGCAGCCGACAGGTCTCTGGGGCCAACGTCCTGACTTTC. The genes are TRBV11-2 and TRBJ2-6; tentative D call: TRBD1 (6 bases). Per germline, CDR1 SGHAT and CDR2 FQNNGV. This CDR3 spans 15 amino acids. V lost 5 bases and J lost 0, with 8 bases in between.

The chain joins TRBV20-1 to TRBJ2-6; possible D gene TRBD1, 6 bases. The CDR3 consists of 18 residues. V was cut by 1 base and J by 0 bases, with 16 bases left in between. Germline values: CDR1 DFQATT, CDR2 SNEGSKA (reference sequence). CDR3 nucleotide sequence: TGCAGTGCTAGAGGTCGGGGACAAAAGAGCTCTGGGGCCAACGTCCTGACTTTC. Translation: CSARGRGQKSSGANVLTF.

The gene calls are TRBV5-6 and TRBJ2-1, with D perhaps matching TRBD2 (6 bases). The germline V gene has CDR1 SGHDT and CDR2 YYEEEE. Trimming took off 0 bases at V and 5 bases at J, with 18 bases between the two ends. The CDR3 runs to 17 residues. CDR3 sequence reads: CASSLGHPRGTNNEQFF. The CDR3 nucleotides read TGTGCCAGCAGCTTGGGGCACCCTCGGGGGACCAACAATGAGCAGTTCTTC.

V usage is TRBV2 and J usage is TRBJ1-6; D unclear. Germline CDR1 and CDR2: SNHLY and FYNNEI. The CDR3 length is 11 residues. Trimming pared 6 bases from V and 10 bases from J, leaving 7 bases between. This CDR3 is CASRDASPLHF. Here the CDR3 DNA reads TGTGCCAGCAGGGACGCCTCACCCCTCCACTTT.

The chain joins TRBV12-3 or TRBV12-4 to TRBJ1-1; D may be TRBD1 (5 bases). V was pared by 5 bases and J by 4 bases, with 11 bases between. CDR3 length equals 13 residues. This chain's CDR3 is CASSVRDLTEAFF. CDR3 DNA sequence: TGTGCCAGCAGTGTGCGGGACCTCACTGAAGCTTTCTTT.

The chain is built from TRBV29-1 and TRBJ2-7, with TRBD2 identical over 8 bases. The CDR3 is 13 amino acids. Trimming took 4 bases from V and 4 from J; bases not matched to a gene: 6. Germline V lookup: CDR1 SQVTM, CDR2 ANQGSEA. CDR3 sequence reads: CSVGSAGVYEQYF. Here the CDR3 DNA reads TGCAGCGTTGGTTCAGCGGGGGTTTACGAGCAGTACTTC.

The chain is built from TRBV13 and TRBJ2-7; 7 nucleotides agree with TRBD1. CDR3 length equals 16 residues. J lost 0 bases, V lost 3 bases, and 8 bases had no gene match. The germline CDR1 and CDR2 sequences are PRHDT and FYEKMQ (reference sequence). For the CDR3, the DNA is TGTGCCAGCAGCTTCACCCAGGGACAGTCCTCCTACGAGCAGTACTTC. Amino acid sequence: CASSFTQGQSSYEQYF.

This chain joins TRBV2 and TRBJ1-1; 10 bases match TRBD1. V was pared by 3 bases and J by 8 bases, with 9 bases of the junction left unmatched. CDR3 size: 15 residues. CDR1 and CDR2 (germline): SNHLY, FYNNEI. CDR3 in DNA: TGTGCCAGCAGTGATCGGGGACAGGGGTTAACCGAAGCTTTCTTT. Translating gives CASSDRGQGLTEAFF.

V gene TRBV30 combines with J gene TRBJ1-5; D perhaps matches TRBD1 (6 bases). Per germline, CDR1 GTSNPN and CDR2 SVGIG (reference sequence). This CDR3 is 13 amino acids long. Trimming stripped 2 bases from V and 6 bases from J, with 11 bases between. The CDR3 sequence: CAWSRGGSQPQHF. Here the CDR3 DNA reads TGTGCCTGGAGTAGAGGGGGAAGTCAGCCCCAGCATTTT.

This clonotype has only one observation. The chain uses TRBV20-1 and TRBJ2-1; the match to TRBD2 covers 8 bases. The length of the CDR3 is 14 residues. Trimming took 0 bases from V and 7 from J; bases not matched to a gene: 5. In germline, CDR1 is DFQATT, CDR2 SNEGSKA (reference sequence). CDR3 amino acids: CSARDAGGGNEQFF. The CDR3, as DNA: TGCAGTGCTAGAGATGCGGGGGGTGGTAATGAGCAGTTCTTC.

The chain couples TRBV12-3 or TRBV12-4 to TRBJ2-1; maybe TRBD1 (6 bases). The CDR3 runs 11 residues. V was cut by 4 bases and J by 8 bases, with 6 bases left in between. The CDR3 DNA sequence: TGTGCCAGCAGTTACAGGGATGAGCAGTTCTTC. Its translation: CASSYRDEQFF.

The chain joins TRBV9 to TRBJ1-5, with 7 bases fitting TRBD1. Per the germline V gene, CDR1 is SGDLS and CDR2 is YYNGEE. The CDR3 length is 15 residues. The V gene end was trimmed by 2 bases and the J gene end by 3 bases; junction bases not matched to a gene: 5. The CDR3 DNA follows: TGTGCCAGCAGCGTCTTAGGGGGCTTCAATCAGCCCCAGCATTTT. It translates to CASSVLGGFNQPQHF.

This chain uses TRBV9 with TRBJ2-3; D possibly corresponds to TRBD1 (5 bases). Trimming shortened V by 0 bases and J by 1 base, and 6 bases separated the two germline ends. The CDR3 runs to 14 residues. Germline V lookup: CDR1 SGDLS, CDR2 YYNGEE. The CDR3 DNA follows: TGTGCCAGCAGCGTAGAAGGGGGCACAGATACGCAGTATTTT. Translation gives CASSVEGGTDTQYF.

The chain links TRBV30 to TRBJ1-1; D not resolved. The V gene lost 2 bases and the J gene lost 2 bases, with 9 bases spanning the gap. This CDR3 contains 13 residues. Germline V CDR1 and CDR2: GTSNPN, SVGIG (reference sequence). Here the CDR3 reads CAWSLKLNTEAFF. The CDR3 DNA follows: TGTGCCTGGAGTTTAAAATTAAACACTGAAGCTTTCTTT.

The chain uses TRBV7-6 and TRBJ2-7, with D perhaps TRBD1 (5 bases). Trimming cost V 1 base and J 6 bases, with 13 bases left between them. In germline, CDR1 is SGHVS, CDR2 FNYEAQ. This CDR3 region has 14 residues. In nucleotides, the CDR3 is TGTGCCAGCAGCTTAGAAGGGGCTTGGGGCGAGCAGTACTTC. Protein product: CASSLEGAWGEQYF.

J is TRBJ1-2 and V is TRBV10-2; tentatively, D is TRBD1 (5 bases). The germline V gene has CDR1 WSHSY and CDR2 SAAADI. With 5 bases removed from V and 6 bases from J, the gap between germline ends came to 22 bases. The CDR3 loop spans 16 amino acids. DNA for the CDR3: TGCGCCAGCAGTCCCCACTTTTTAACAGGTGATGATGGCTACACCTTC. This gives the protein CASSPHFLTGDDGYTF.

This clonotype has a single count. This chain joins TRBV2 and TRBJ2-1, with D hard to call. CDR1 SNHLY and CDR2 FYNNEI come from the germline V gene. V lost 2 bases, J lost 8 bases, and 7 bases lay in between. CDR3 size: 12 residues. Here the CDR3 reads CASSEQFYEQFF. CDR3 nucleotides: TGTGCCAGCAGTGAACAATTCTATGAGCAGTTCTTC.

This clonotype was counted a single time. The V call is TRBV5-1, the J call TRBJ1-5; 7 bases are shared with TRBD1. This CDR3 region has 15 residues. Per germline, CDR1 SGHRS and CDR2 YFSETQ. Losses at the gene ends were 0 bases for V and 3 bases for J; bases not matched to a gene: 3. The CDR3 loop is CASSLGDSYNQPQHF. Written as DNA, the CDR3 is TGCGCCAGCAGCTTGGGGGACAGCTACAATCAGCCCCAGCATTTT.

J is TRBJ2-7 and V is TRBV29-1, with 11 bases aligning to TRBD2. Germline CDR1 and CDR2: SQVTM and ANQGSEA. Trimming took 4 bases from V and 3 from J; bases not matched to a gene: 2. This CDR3 is built from 13 residues. Here the CDR3 reads CSVVAGGDYEQYF. CDR3 nucleotide sequence: TGCAGCGTTGTAGCGGGGGGGGACTACGAGCAGTACTTC.

This clonotype was recorded once. The chain links TRBV20-1 to TRBJ1-5, with D unresolved. The germline V gene has CDR1 DFQATT and CDR2 SNEGSKA (reference sequence). The CDR3 contains 13 residues. Deletions cut 4 bases from V and 3 bases from J, with 10 bases between. The CDR3 bases are TGCAGTGCTACCGGGATACTCAATCAGCCCCAGCATTTT. It is translated as CSATGILNQPQHF.

The chain is built from TRBV14 and TRBJ1-2; maybe TRBD1 (5 bases). The CDR3 covers 15 residues. V shed 1 base and J shed 3 bases, with 12 bases lying between them. Germline V gives CDR1 SGHDN, CDR2 FVKESK. The CDR3 spells CASSQGGKRHYGYTF. CDR3 coding DNA: TGTGCCAGCAGCCAAGGGGGCAAAAGGCACTATGGCTACACCTTC.

The chain uses TRBV24-1 and TRBJ2-1, with D possibly TRBD2 on 6 matching bases. The CDR3 is made up of 12 amino acids. Trimming removed 10 bases from V and 6 bases from J, with 12 bases in between. Germline V gene lookup returns CDR1 KGHDR and CDR2 SFDVKD. The CDR3 DNA is TGTGCCACGGAGGGGAGACTCAATGAGCAGTTCTTC. Residues: CATEGRLNEQFF.

J is TRBJ1-5 and V is TRBV15; D not resolved. Germline CDR1 is LNHNV and CDR2 is YYDKDF (reference sequence). Trimming stripped 0 bases from V and 7 bases from J, with 13 bases between. This CDR3 comprises 15 residues. The CDR3 region is CATSRDGRWWQPQHF. The CDR3 DNA reads TGTGCCACCAGCAGAGATGGGAGATGGTGGCAGCCCCAGCATTTT.

The chain employs TRBV30 and TRBJ1-5, with a tentative D call TRBD1 (6 bases). There are 15 residues in the CDR3. The V gene lost 3 bases and the J gene lost 6 bases, with 18 bases spanning the gap. From germline, CDR1 is GTSNPN and CDR2 SVGIG (reference sequence). The CDR3 nucleotides read TGTGCCTGGAGCCCGTTCAGGGGTGAAGGTCAGCCCCAGCATTTT. It encodes CAWSPFRGEGQPQHF.